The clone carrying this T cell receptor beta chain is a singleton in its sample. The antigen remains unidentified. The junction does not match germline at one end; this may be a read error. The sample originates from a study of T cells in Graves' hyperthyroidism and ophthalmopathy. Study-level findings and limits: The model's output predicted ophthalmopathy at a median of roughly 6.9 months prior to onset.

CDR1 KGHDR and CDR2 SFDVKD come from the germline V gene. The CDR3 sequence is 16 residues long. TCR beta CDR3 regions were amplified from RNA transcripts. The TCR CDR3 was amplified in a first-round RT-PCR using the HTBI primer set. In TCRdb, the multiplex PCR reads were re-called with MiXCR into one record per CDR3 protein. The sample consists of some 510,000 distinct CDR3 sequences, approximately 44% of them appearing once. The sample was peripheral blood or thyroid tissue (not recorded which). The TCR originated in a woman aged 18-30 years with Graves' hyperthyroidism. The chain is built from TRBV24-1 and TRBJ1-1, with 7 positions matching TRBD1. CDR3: CASSDWSLTGNPEAFF. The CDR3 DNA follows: TGTGCCAGCAGTGATTGGTCGCTGACAGGGAATCCTGAAGCTTTCTTT.